These T cell receptor beta chains were read from a single sample in a study of technical replicates of blood from a handful of donors. Repertoires were generated with immunoSEQ multiplex PCR, while TCRdb's copy carries only in-frame clones and drops some. The sample has about 81,000 clones, 80% to 90% seen once. Source material: PBMCs. These receptors all come from a human donor in good health. Some clones in this sample may be carry-over from other donors' samples. Each CDR3 is given with its conserved first and last residue. Each record gives: clone size, J gene, V gene, D gene, CDR3 protein, CDR3 DNA. The D gene is left open where the match is weak. Size is omitted from some rows. Given values are once, few, many or a class for expanded clones.

few	TRBJ1-6	TRBV30	-	CAWSSFYNSPLHF	TGTGCCTGGAGTTCGTTCTATAATTCACCCCTCCACTTT
-	TRBJ1-4	TRBV29-1	-	CSVQTGTNEKLFF	TGCAGCGTGCAGACAGGCACTAATGAAAAACTGTTCTTT
-	TRBJ2-1	TRBV4-3	TRBD1	CASSQETGNYNEQFF	TGCGCCAGCAGCCAAGAGACAGGGAATTACAATGAGCAGTTCTTC
-	TRBJ1-1	TRBV2	-	CASSHFRTEAFF	TGTGCCAGCAGCCACTTCAGGACTGAAGCTTTCTTT
once	TRBJ2-7	TRBV4-3	-	CASSQDPIGGARAEQYF	TGCGCCAGCAGCCAAGATCCAATTGGGGGGGCGCGGGCCGAGCAGTACTTC
once	TRBJ2-7	TRBV4-1	-	CASSRGGMTSYEQYF	TGCGCCAGCAGCCGCGGCGGGATGACCTCCTACGAGCAGTACTTC
-	TRBJ2-5	TRBV28	TRBD1	CASRVQGNGETQYF	TGTGCCAGCAGGGTACAGGGGAATGGGGAGACCCAGTACTTC
-	TRBJ2-1	TRBV19	TRBD1	CASSMAGQVNYNEQFF	TGTGCCAGTAGTATGGCGGGACAGGTAAACTACAATGAGCAGTTCTTC
once	TRBJ2-3	TRBV7-2	-	CASSLGRATDTQYF	TGTGCCAGCAGCTTAGGGCGGGCCACAGATACGCAGTATTTT
-	TRBJ2-7	TRBV27	TRBD1	CASSPGTGYEQYF	TGTGCCAGCAGCCCCGGGACAGGTTACGAGCAGTACTTC
-	TRBJ1-2	TRBV15	-	CATSRDRLRNYGYTF	TGTGCCACCAGCAGAGATCGGTTACGGAACTATGGCTACACCTTC
few	TRBJ1-1	TRBV7-6	-	CASTPPGSGWDTEAFF	TGTGCCAGCACCCCCCCGGGCAGCGGCTGGGACACTGAAGCTTTCTTT
-	TRBJ2-7	TRBV2	TRBD2	CASRPTGGREQYF	TGTGCCAGCAGACCCACGGGGGGGAGGGAGCAGTACTTC
-	TRBJ2-3	TRBV4-3	TRBD2	CASSQDLLAGTSTDTQYF	TGCGCCAGCAGCCAAGATTTGCTAGCGGGGACTAGCACAGATACGCAGTATTTT
few	TRBJ1-6	TRBV4-2	-	CASSPRMSSYNSPLHF	TGTGCCAGCAGCCCGCGGATGAGCTCCTATAATTCACCCCTCCACTTT
-	TRBJ2-3	TRBV7-8	-	CASSFYKDTQYF	TGTGCCAGCAGCTTCTATAAGGATACGCAGTATTTT
-	TRBJ1-1	TRBV30	TRBD1	CAWGQGRAFF	TGTGCCTGGGGACAGGGACGAGCTTTCTTT
-	TRBJ2-7	TRBV19	TRBD1	CASSIGFGQGPPLSYEQYF	TGTGCCAGTAGTATAGGCTTCGGACAGGGACCTCCTCTCTCCTACGAGCAGTACTTC
-	TRBJ2-7	TRBV4-2	TRBD1	CASSQGTGTYEQYF	TGTGCCAGCAGCCAAGGGACAGGGACGTACGAGCAGTACTTC
-	TRBJ1-2	TRBV15	-	CATSRDSADYTF	TGTGCCACCAGCAGAGACTCCGCAGACTACACCTTC
once	TRBJ1-2	TRBV5-1	-	CASSLVGDSGYTF	TGCGCCAGCAGCTTGGTAGGGGATTCCGGCTACACCTTC
-	TRBJ1-5	TRBV10-1	-	CASPTSREVPQHF	TGCGCCAGCCCCACCTCCAGGGAGGTACCCCAGCATTTT
-	TRBJ1-1	TRBV6-1	TRBD1	CASSRDSANTEAFF	TGTGCCAGCAGCCGGGACAGCGCAAACACTGAAGCTTTCTTT
-	TRBJ2-1	TRBV29-1	TRBD2	CSVDTSGSEQFF	TGCAGCGTCGATACTAGCGGGAGTGAGCAGTTCTTC
-	TRBJ1-2	TRBV10-3	-	CAISEGSGYGYTF	TGTGCCATCAGTGAGGGCAGCGGGTATGGCTACACCTTC
-	TRBJ1-1	TRBV7-9	TRBD1	CASSTWRDREAFF	TGTGCCAGCAGCACCTGGCGGGACAGAGAAGCTTTCTTT
-	TRBJ2-5	TRBV18	-	CASSPLQEVVQTQYF	TGTGCCAGCTCACCACTTCAGGAGGTCGTTCAGACCCAGTACTTC
-	TRBJ2-7	TRBV10-3	-	CAISESNSRAGPYEQYF	TGTGCCATCAGTGAGTCTAATTCTCGTGCAGGGCCCTACGAGCAGTACTTC
-	TRBJ1-5	TRBV6-5	TRBD1	CASGQGLRQPQHF	TGTGCCAGCGGACAGGGCCTTAGGCAGCCCCAGCATTTT
-	TRBJ1-6	TRBV6-1	-	CASGRDGRDSPLHF	TGTGCCAGCGGGAGGGACGGGCGTGATTCACCCCTCCACTTT
-	TRBJ1-1	TRBV29-1	-	CSPVDLNTEAFF	TGCAGCCCAGTGGACTTGAACACTGAAGCTTTCTTT
many	TRBJ1-1	TRBV29-1	-	CSVDRRVLANTEAFF	TGCAGCGTTGATAGGAGGGTACTAGCGAACACTGAAGCTTTCTTT
-	TRBJ2-3	TRBV10-3	TRBD2	CAISESLAGGSDTQYF	TGTGCCATCAGTGAGTCCCTAGCGGGGGGTTCAGATACGCAGTATTTT
-	TRBJ1-1	TRBV5-1	-	CASTIDGWANTEAFF	TGCGCCAGCACCATCGACGGTTGGGCGAACACTGAAGCTTTCTTT
-	TRBJ2-7	TRBV7-2	-	CASSFTGAYEQYF	TGTGCCAGCAGCTTCACGGGGGCCTACGAGCAGTACTTC
-	TRBJ2-4	TRBV27	-	CASSLPRQELKTKNIQYF	TGTGCCAGCAGTTTACCCAGACAGGAACTCAAAACCAAAAACATTCAGTACTTC
-	TRBJ1-1	TRBV29-1	-	CSVVGDFTEAFF	TGCAGCGTTGTCGGAGACTTCACTGAAGCTTTCTTT
-	TRBJ2-2	TRBV2	TRBD2	CASITGGRSNTGELFF	TGTGCCAGTATTACGGGGGGACGCTCTAACACCGGGGAGCTGTTTTTT
-	TRBJ1-5	TRBV7-2	TRBD1	CASRDRGSNQPQHF	TGTGCCAGCAGAGACAGGGGTAGCAATCAGCCCCAGCATTTT
-	TRBJ1-1	TRBV6-6	-	CASSPGGANTEAFF	TGTGCCAGCAGTCCCGGTGGGGCGAACACTGAAGCTTTCTTT
many	TRBJ1-2	TRBV29-1	-	CSVDSGVGGGYTF	TGCAGCGTTGATTCTGGGGTTGGAGGTGGCTACACCTTC
-	TRBJ1-1	TRBV29-1	-	CSGLERFEAFF	TGCAGCGGCCTCGAGAGATTCGAAGCTTTCTTT
-	TRBJ1-6	TRBV5-1	-	CASSPGDSHPSPLHF	TGCGCCAGCAGCCCGGGGGATTCCCATCCTTCACCCCTCCACTTT
-	TRBJ1-5	TRBV6-5	-	CASSYSPLQPQHF	TGTGCCAGCAGTTACAGCCCGTTACAGCCCCAGCATTTT
once	TRBJ2-1	TRBV11-1	TRBD2	CASSLGTSGPNEQFF	TGTGCCAGCAGCTTAGGGACTAGCGGGCCCAATGAGCAGTTCTTC
-	TRBJ1-4	TRBV15	-	CATSTRPGRGLPEKLFF	TGTGCCACCAGCACAAGACCTGGTAGAGGGCTCCCTGAAAAACTGTTTTTT